The 14 T cell receptor beta chains given below trace back to one sample, sequenced in a study of T cells expressing NK-cell markers. TCRdb reprocessed the 5' RACE reads and reports one entry per CDR3 protein, with no DNA. This repertoire includes a few hundred thousand distinct CDR3 sequences. Input material: blood T cells: a sorted CD56 or NKG2C T cell subset, CD4+ or CD8+ T cells, or bulk PBMC T cells (not recorded which). The receptors here all came from a woman aged 45-65 years in good health.

This rearrangement joins TRBV5-6 to TRBJ2-4; the TCRdb call, TRBD1, lacks DNA for checking. The CDR3 has 15 amino acids. Germline lookup yields CDR1 SGHDT and CDR2 YYEEEE. CDR3 residues: CASSSGTGYGNIQYF.

The V call is TRBV27, the J call TRBJ2-1; TCRdb selects TRBD1, and the lack of DNA leaves this call unchecked. Germline-derived CDR1 and CDR2 are MNHEY and SMNVEV (reference sequence). This CDR3 region has 16 residues. The CDR3 here is CASRLGAASGDVEQFF.

This chain uses TRBV29-1 with TRBJ1-1. This CDR3 spans 13 amino acids. Germline CDR1 and CDR2: SQVTM and ANQGSEA. The CDR3 here is CSVNRLLNTEAFF. Full variable domain (rest looked up from reference TRBV29-1 and TRBJ1-1): SAVISQKPSRDICQRGTSLTIQCQVDSQVTMMFWYRQQPGQSLTLIATANQGSEATYESGFVIDKFPISRPNLTFSTLTVSNMSPEDSSIYLCSVNRLLNTEAFFGQGTRLTVV.

The chain has TRBV18 and TRBJ1-2. CDR1 is KGHSH and CDR2 is LQKENI in the germline V gene. The CDR3 spans 16 residues. The CDR3 loop is CASSLSDSKLNYGYTF.

The J gene is TRBJ2-5, the V gene TRBV5-1; TCRdb selects TRBD1, and the lack of DNA leaves this call unchecked. There are 14 residues in the CDR3. Germline loops: CDR1 SGHRS, CDR2 YFSETQ. The CDR3 protein is CASNSGVTGETQYF.

The chain has TRBV7-9 and TRBJ1-1; TCRdb outputs TRBD1, but without DNA this stays unchecked. Per the germline V gene, CDR1 is SEHNR and CDR2 is FQNEAQ (reference sequence). This CDR3 is built from 15 residues. The chain's CDR3 is CASSSNRGSPTEAFF.

The CDR3 reads CASSLVGSQSSYNEQFF. The chain recombines TRBV5-1 with TRBJ2-1. The CDR3 totals 17 residues. The germline CDR1 and CDR2 sequences are SGHRS and YFSETQ.

The rearrangement links TRBV5-1 to TRBJ2-1; TCRdb's assignment of TRBD2 cannot be checked, as there is no DNA. The CDR3 runs 17 residues. Germline-derived CDR1 and CDR2 are SGHRS and YFSETQ. This chain's CDR3 is CASSGTLAGVGGNEQFF.

V gene TRBV3-1 combines with J gene TRBJ2-7; the D gene TCRdb calls, TRBD1, cannot be checked with no DNA. Germline V lookup: CDR1 LGHDT, CDR2 YNNKEL (reference sequence). CDR3 length: 13 residues. The CDR3 loop reads CASGDQATYEQYF.

The chain carries TRBV19 and TRBJ1-1; TCRdb's D gene call, TRBD1, goes unchecked for lack of DNA. The CDR3 runs 14 residues. Germline V CDR1 and CDR2: LNHDA, SQIVND (reference sequence). The CDR3 sequence: CASTPLGGNTEAFF.

The rearrangement joins TRBV12-3 or TRBV12-4 to TRBJ1-2; without DNA, the TCRdb call of TRBD1 cannot be checked. The CDR3 sequence is 12 residues long. The CDR3 here is CASRDPGYGYTF.

CDR3 protein: CASSWTPGLINTGELFF. This sequence joins TRBV7-2 and TRBJ2-2; TCRdb reports TRBD1, a call that lacks DNA to check it against. The CDR3 totals 17 residues. Germline values: CDR1 SGHTA, CDR2 FQGNSA.

This chain connects TRBV10-2 to TRBJ1-2; as DNA is missing, the TRBD1 call by TCRdb cannot be tested. Germline lookup yields CDR1 WSHSY and CDR2 SAAADI. The CDR3 is made up of 13 amino acids. CDR3 loop: CASRGQGAGGYTF.

The chain is built from TRBV29-1 and TRBJ2-5; lacking DNA, the TRBD2 call made by TCRdb goes unchecked. CDR3 length equals 14 residues. Germline CDR1 reads SQVTM; CDR2 reads ANQGSEA. CDR3 in amino acids: CSARFSGLQETQYF.